The present entry profiles one T cell receptor beta chain with its context. The sample belongs to a study of blood T cell repertoires in COVID-19. Study information: PBMCs, B-cell-depleted T cells, or T cells were the source of the cDNA or gDNA that made up the material.

Trimming removed 3 bases at V and 3 bases at J, with 3 bases between. The CDR3 sequence is 11 residues long. CDR1 SGHAT and CDR2 FQDESV come from the germline V gene (reference sequence). Original analysis: It was from reference gene primer amplification that nucleated cell counts were estimated. Here immunoSEQ multiplex PCR was the method, and the copy in TCRdb shows in-frame clones only, minus some. V and J calls and clone size are as listed in that table; D and trimming were resolved from the DNA. In the table there are about 210,000 clones, 92% of which are singletons. This sequence originates from a man under 40 with acute or convalescent COVID-19. The chain joins TRBV11-1 to TRBJ2-7; D is undetermined. Sequencing input: peripheral blood. The DNA for the CDR3 is TGTGCCAGCAGCTTCAGCTACGAGCAGTACTTC. Amino acids: CASSFSYEQYF.